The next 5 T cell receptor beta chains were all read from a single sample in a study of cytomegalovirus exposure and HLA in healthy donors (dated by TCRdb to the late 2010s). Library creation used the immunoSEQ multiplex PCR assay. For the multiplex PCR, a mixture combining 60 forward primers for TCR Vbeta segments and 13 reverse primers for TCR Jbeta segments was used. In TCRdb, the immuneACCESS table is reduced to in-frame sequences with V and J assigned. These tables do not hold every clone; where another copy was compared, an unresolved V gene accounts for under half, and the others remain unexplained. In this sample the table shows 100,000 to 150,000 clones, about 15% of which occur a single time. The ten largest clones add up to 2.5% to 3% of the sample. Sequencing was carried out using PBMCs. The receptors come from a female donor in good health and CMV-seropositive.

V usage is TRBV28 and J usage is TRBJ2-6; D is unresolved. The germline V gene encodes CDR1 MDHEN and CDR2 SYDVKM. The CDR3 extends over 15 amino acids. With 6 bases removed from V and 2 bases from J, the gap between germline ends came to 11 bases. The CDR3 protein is CASSLITAGANVLTF. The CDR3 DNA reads TGTGCCAGCAGCTTGATTACTGCTGGGGCCAACGTCCTGACTTTC.

The CDR3: CASSFGQGHKTQYF. Written as DNA, the CDR3 is TGTGCCAGCAGCTTCGGGCAGGGACACAAGACCCAGTACTTC. The chain links TRBV7-9 to TRBJ2-5, with D possibly matching TRBD1 (6 bases). V lost 3 bases and J 6 bases, leaving 14 bases between the germline ends. The CDR3 runs to 14 residues. Germline CDR1 reads SEHNR; CDR2 reads FQNEAQ (reference sequence).

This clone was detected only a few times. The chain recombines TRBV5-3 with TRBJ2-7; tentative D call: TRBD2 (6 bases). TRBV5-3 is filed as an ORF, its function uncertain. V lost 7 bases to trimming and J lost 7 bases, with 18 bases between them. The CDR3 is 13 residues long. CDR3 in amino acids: CARGRGTTREQYF. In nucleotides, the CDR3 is TGTGCCAGAGGACGGGGGACGACGCGGGAGCAGTACTTC.

CDR3 loop: CASSLGSGRLYEQYF. The CDR3 DNA is TGTGCCAGCAGCTTGGGAAGCGGGAGGCTCTACGAGCAGTACTTC. This sequence joins TRBV5-5 and TRBJ2-7, with 9 nucleotides matching TRBD2. Germline CDR1 is SGHKS and CDR2 is YYEKEE (reference sequence). The CDR3 length is 15 residues. Unmatched junction bases numbered 4, after V lost 0 bases and J lost 3 bases.

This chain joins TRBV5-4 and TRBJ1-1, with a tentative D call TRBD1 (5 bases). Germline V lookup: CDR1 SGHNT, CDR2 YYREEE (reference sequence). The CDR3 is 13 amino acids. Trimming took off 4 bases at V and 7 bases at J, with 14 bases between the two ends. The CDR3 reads CASSLGGILEAFF. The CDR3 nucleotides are TGTGCCAGCAGCCTCGGGGGGATCCTTGAAGCTTTCTTT.